The 25 T cell receptor beta chains in this list originate from one sample, sequenced in a study of blood T cells in healthy people across ages (dated by TCRdb to 2015 to 2017). Libraries came from 5' RACE. Sequencing instrument: Illumina HiSeq 2500. The second PCR ran for roughly 6 to 11 cycles and used a J-beta primer mix along with a sample-barcoded 5' primer. TCRdb reanalyzed the raw reads on its own, using fastp at Q25 for trimming and MiXCR for clone calling, and kept in-frame beta chains. Every CDR3 protein is listed once, alongside the most common genes and DNA of its rows. The sample contains roughly 1.6 million distinct CDR3 sequences, around 36% of them found a single time. Roughly 12% of the sample is held by the ten biggest clonotypes. The sequenced sample consisted of blood. The receptors were sampled from a woman aged 30 to 39 in good health.

This chain joins TRBV20-1 and TRBJ2-1; 10 positions agree with TRBD1. Trimming took 1 base from V and 8 from J; bases not matched to a gene: 5. Germline CDR1 is DFQATT and CDR2 is SNEGSKA (reference sequence). This CDR3 is built from 14 residues. CDR3 nucleotides: TGCAGTGCTAGAGCCCCGACAGGGGGCGATGAGCAGTTCTTC. Residues: CSARAPTGGDEQFF.

This clonotype came up a few times. The chain employs TRBV3-1 and TRBJ2-5, with 7 nucleotides matching TRBD1. TRBJ2-7 explains the end of the DNA better; the J call may be wrong. The CDR3 has 15 amino acids. CDR1 is LGHDT and CDR2 is YNNKEL in the germline V gene (reference sequence). The CDR3 sequence is CASSQTGTAIDEQYF. The CDR3 nucleotides are TGTGCCAGCAGCCAGACCGGGACAGCGATTGACGAGCAGTACTTC.

This clonotype came up a few times. V gene TRBV4-1 combines with J gene TRBJ2-5; D is ambiguous. The CDR3 is made up of 15 amino acids. Looked up from germline, CDR1 is MGHRA and CDR2 is YSYEKL. Trimming pared 0 bases from V and 5 bases from J, leaving 13 bases between. Here the CDR3 reads CASSQEGLRWETQYF. The CDR3 nucleotides are TGCGCCAGCAGCCAAGAAGGCCTAAGATGGGAGACCCAGTACTTC.

The chain is built from TRBV7-9 and TRBJ2-5, with D perhaps matching TRBD1 or TRBD2 (5 bases each). The J call is uncertain, as TRBJ2-7 better fits the DNA end. The CDR3 covers 16 residues. The V gene's germline CDR1 is SEHNR and CDR2 FQNEAQ (reference sequence). CDR3 amino acids: CASSLVAWGPPSEQYF. DNA for the CDR3: TGTGCCAGCAGCTTAGTGGCTTGGGGACCGCCCTCCGAGCAGTACTTC.

This rearrangement joins TRBV28 to TRBJ2-1; TRBD2 aligns across 11 bases. Germline lookup yields CDR1 MDHEN and CDR2 SYDVKM. The CDR3 runs 14 residues. J lost 12 bases, V lost 8 bases, and 12 bases had no gene match. The CDR3 protein is CASGLAGGREGQFF. The CDR3 region has the DNA TGTGCCAGCGGTCTAGCGGGGGGCCGGGAAGGGCAGTTCTTC.

The J gene is TRBJ2-5, the V gene TRBV2; no clear D. CDR1 and CDR2 from the germline V gene are SNHLY and FYNNEI. CDR3 size: 12 residues. Trimming cost V 8 bases and J 4 bases, with 11 bases left between them. The chain's CDR3 is CASLRALETQYF. In DNA, the CDR3 is TGTGCCAGCCTACGAGCTCTAGAGACCCAGTACTTC.

The genes are TRBV19 and TRBJ1-2; no firm D call. Deletions cut 4 bases from V and 1 base from J, with 10 bases between. This CDR3 has 14 amino acids. CDR1 is LNHDA and CDR2 is SQIVND in the germline V gene (reference sequence). The CDR3 region is CASSNSFNNYGYTF. CDR3 DNA: TGTGCCAGTAGTAACAGCTTCAATAACTATGGCTACACCTTC.

The CDR3 DNA is TGCGCCAGCAGCCAAGCCCCCTTAGATCTACGGAAGGGCTACACCTTC. This encodes CASSQAPLDLRKGYTF. V and J are TRBV4-1 and TRBJ1-2; D unclear. Germline CDR1 is MGHRA and CDR2 is YSYEKL. Trimming left V 1 base short and J 8 bases short, with 20 bases between. This CDR3 region has 16 residues.

This clonotype was found a few times. This sequence joins TRBV20-1 and TRBJ1-5; TRBD1 aligns across 7 bases. CDR1 DFQATT and CDR2 SNEGSKA come from the germline V gene (reference sequence). V gave up 7 bases and J gave up 7 bases; unmatched junction bases: 13. The CDR3 runs to 14 residues. CDR3 residues: CSVSNNRGRQPQHF. The CDR3 DNA reads as TGCAGTGTCTCAAATAACAGGGGACGCCAGCCCCAGCATTTT.

This chain joins TRBV7-9 and TRBJ1-5, with D unresolved. This CDR3 has 15 amino acids. Trimming cost V 2 bases and J 2 bases, with 10 bases left between them. Germline CDR1 SEHNR, CDR2 FQNEAQ (reference sequence). This CDR3 reads CASSLSYGGNQPQHF. CDR3 sequence (DNA): TGTGCCAGCAGCTTAAGTTACGGGGGCAATCAGCCCCAGCATTTT.

The chain employs TRBV7-9 and TRBJ2-1; 10 bases match TRBD2. The CDR3 has 16 residues. The V segment lost 1 base and the J segment 3 bases; nucleotides outside the gene matches: 3. Germline V gene data show CDR1 as SEHNR and CDR2 as FQNEAQ (reference sequence). The chain's CDR3 is CASSLVTSGDYNEQFF. The CDR3 DNA reads as TGTGCCAGCAGCTTAGTTACTAGCGGGGACTACAATGAGCAGTTCTTC. The entire variable domain, with the rest obtained from reference TRBV7-9 and TRBJ2-1, is as follows: DTGVSQNPRHKITKRGQNVTFRCDPISEHNRLYWYRQTLGQGPEFLTYFQNEAQLEKSRLLSDRFSAERPKGSFSTLEIQRTEQGDSAMYLCASSLVTSGDYNEQFFGPGTRLTVL.

This clonotype was observed a few times. V usage is TRBV20-1 and J usage is TRBJ2-1, with D unclear. Germline V CDR1 and CDR2: DFQATT, SNEGSKA (reference sequence). This CDR3 contains 13 residues. V was shortened by 4 bases and J by 3 bases, with 10 bases between the two germline ends. CDR3 protein: CSANLRDYNEQFF. CDR3 nucleotide sequence: TGCAGTGCTAATCTAAGGGACTACAATGAGCAGTTCTTC.

The V call is TRBV6-2 or TRBV6-3, the J call TRBJ2-3, with D possibly being TRBD1 or TRBD2 (5 bases each). V dropped 2 bases and J dropped 1 base, with 13 bases sitting between them. CDR3 length: 16 residues. CDR1 MNHEY and CDR2 SVGEGT come from the germline V gene. The CDR3 loop is CASSYPSGPRTDTQYF. The CDR3 nucleotides are TGTGCCAGCAGTTACCCCTCGGGACCTCGCACAGATACGCAGTATTTT.

This clonotype was counted ten times or more. The V call is TRBV4-1, the J call TRBJ2-7; TRBD1 aligns across 8 bases. CDR3 size: 15 residues. V lost 1 base to trimming and J lost 3 bases; unmatched junction nucleotides: 5. Germline CDR1 and CDR2: MGHRA and YSYEKL. This chain's CDR3 is CASSQAGQGGYEQYF. The CDR3 nucleotides are TGCGCCAGCAGCCAAGCCGGACAGGGAGGCTACGAGCAGTACTTC.

The sample holds a few counts of this clonotype. The rearrangement uses TRBV13 and TRBJ2-5, with TRBD2 matching over 12 bases. In germline, CDR1 is PRHDT, CDR2 FYEKMQ (reference sequence). There are 16 residues in the CDR3. Trimming removed 5 bases from V and 4 bases from J; junction bases left unmatched: 8. CDR3 nucleotide sequence: TGTGCCAGCAGCGGGGAAGAGACTAGCGGGAGAGAGACCCAGTACTTC. Protein product: CASSGEETSGRETQYF.

This clonotype turned up a few times. The DNA of the CDR3 is TGTGCCAGCAGCCACCGGGACACAAACACCGGGGAGCTGTTTTTT. Translated, it gives CASSHRDTNTGELFF. The chain uses TRBV7-2 and TRBJ2-2, with D maybe TRBD1 (6 bases). The CDR3 loop spans 15 amino acids. Germline V gene data show CDR1 as SGHTA and CDR2 as FQGNSA. The V end lost 5 bases, the J end lost 2 bases, and 12 bases lay between the germline ends.

This chain uses TRBV2 with TRBJ1-1, with no clear D. Trimming took off 10 bases at V and 0 bases at J, with 15 bases between the two ends. The germline gives CDR1 SNHLY, CDR2 FYNNEI. The CDR3 sequence is 14 residues long. The CDR3 region is CATSGRAMNTEAFF. The CDR3 coding sequence is TGTGCCACCTCTGGTAGAGCCATGAACACTGAAGCTTTCTTT.

The chain recombines TRBV30 with TRBJ2-7; TRBD2 aligns across 7 bases. The germline CDR1 and CDR2 sequences are GTSNPN and SVGIG (reference sequence). The CDR3 has 13 residues. V shed 5 bases, J shed 0 bases, and the junction held 4 bases outside the gene matches. The CDR3 nucleotides read TGTGCCTGGGGCGGGGGTCTCTCCTACGAGCAGTACTTC. This gives the protein CAWGGGLSYEQYF. Together with reference TRBV30 and TRBJ2-7, the CDR3 gives the full variable domain: SQTIHQWPATLVQPVGSPLSLECTVEGTSNPNLYWYRQAAGRGLQLLFYSVGIGQISSEVPQNLSASRPQDRQFILSSKKLLLSDSGFYLCAWGGGLSYEQYFGPGTRLTVT.

This clonotype showed up just a few times. V gene TRBV27 combines with J gene TRBJ2-7; D might be TRBD1 (5 bases). V was clipped by 6 bases and J by 5 bases, with 26 bases between them. From germline, CDR1 is MNHEY and CDR2 SMNVEV (reference sequence). The CDR3 extends over 17 amino acids. The CDR3 sequence is CASSRQLVRPQPNEQYF. For the CDR3, the DNA is TGTGCCAGCAGCCGACAGCTTGTAAGACCTCAGCCCAACGAGCAGTACTTC.

The chain carries TRBV20-1 and TRBJ2-1; D uncertain. CDR3 length equals 14 residues. Germline values: CDR1 DFQATT, CDR2 SNEGSKA (reference sequence). Trimming took 3 bases from V and 3 from J, leaving 12 bases between them. CDR3 in DNA: TGCAGTGCTAGTGGTTTGGGGTACTACAATGAGCAGTTCTTC. Translated, it gives CSASGLGYYNEQFF.

This clonotype was detected a few times. The chain couples TRBV6-2 or TRBV6-3 to TRBJ2-7; 16 nucleotides agree with TRBD2. The CDR3 contains 18 residues. Per the germline V gene, CDR1 is MNHEY and CDR2 is SVGEGT. Trimming took 6 bases from V and 1 from J; bases not matched to a gene: 9. The chain's CDR3 is CASRTPGTSGRASYEQYF. The CDR3 coding sequence is TGTGCCAGCAGAACCCCCGGGACTAGCGGGAGGGCATCCTACGAGCAGTACTTC.

The chain has TRBV9 and TRBJ1-4; D unresolved. CDR3 length equals 12 residues. Germline CDR1 and CDR2: SGDLS and YYNGEE. Trimming pared 7 bases from V and 8 bases from J, leaving 12 bases between. The CDR3 bases are TGTGCCAGCTCCGCACCCGGAGAAAAACTGTTTTTT. Protein sequence: CASSAPGEKLFF.

This clonotype has more than one count but fewer than ten. V usage is TRBV6-6 and J usage is TRBJ1-1, with D tentatively TRBD1 (6 bases). The V end was cut by 2 bases, the J end by 6 bases, with 13 bases between. This CDR3 is built from 14 residues. From germline, CDR1 is MNHNY and CDR2 SVGAGI (reference sequence). CDR3 sequence (DNA): TGTGCCAGCAGTTACGGGGGGCAGGGCGCTGAAGCTTTCTTT. This codes for CASSYGGQGAEAFF.

This chain connects TRBV27 to TRBJ2-7; 7 nucleotides agree with TRBD2. The V gene end was trimmed by 6 bases and the J gene end by 2 bases; junction bases not matched to a gene: 7. CDR3 length equals 14 residues. Germline-derived CDR1 and CDR2 are MNHEY and SMNVEV (reference sequence). CDR3 nucleotide sequence: TGTGCCAGCAGGTTAGCGGGCCTGCCCTACGAGCAGTACTTC. This gives the protein CASRLAGLPYEQYF.

This clonotype was seen more than once but under ten times. CDR3 loop: CASSLAGGENTQYF. The CDR3 DNA reads TGTGCCAGCAGTTTGGCAGGGGGCGAGAATACGCAGTATTTT. The rearrangement uses TRBV12-3 or TRBV12-4 and TRBJ2-3; TRBD1 agrees at 8 bases. After removal of 3 bases from V and 7 bases from J, the junction contained 6 bases not matched to a gene. The CDR3 length is 14 residues.